These 12 T cell receptor beta chains came from one sample sequenced in a study of human T cells and chemical hapten exposure. TCRdb called the RACE reads again in MiXCR, with one record for every CDR3 protein. The sample consists of tens of thousands of distinct CDR3 sequences, approximately 10% of them appearing once. Time point noted: patch test 1, 2 weeks after DPC sensitization. Treatment given: therapeutic diphenylcyclopropenone sensitization with weekly scalp DPC. This specimen was whole blood, taken in connection with sensitization to the hapten diphenylcyclopropenone (DPC). Source of these receptors: a man aged 35 to 55 with alopecia areata. Some clones in this sample may be carry-over from other donors' samples.

For this clonotype: A much larger clone differs by one base, so this may be a read error. The chain employs TRBV5-1 and TRBJ2-7; TRBD2 aligns across 10 bases. The germline gives CDR1 SGHRS, CDR2 YFSETQ. V dropped 6 bases and J dropped 6; count of bases not matched to a gene: 12. The CDR3 contains 15 residues. CDR3 bases: TGCGCCAGCAAAGGTAGGACTAGCGGTCCCAGCGAGCAGTACTTC. Translating gives CASKGRTSGPSEQYF.

This clonotype has only a few counts. The rearrangement uses TRBV12-3 or TRBV12-4 and TRBJ1-2, with D possibly being TRBD1 (5 bases). V lost 5 bases to trimming and J lost 2 bases, with 21 bases between them. The CDR3 runs 17 residues. DNA for the CDR3: TGTGCCAGCAGTAAAATGGGATGGGGACCCTCCAACTATGGCTACACCTTC. This translates into CASSKMGWGPSNYGYTF.

In its sample, this clonotype was seen a few times. The chain joins TRBV5-1 to TRBJ2-2; unclear D gene. V lost 1 base, J lost 0 bases, and 10 bases lay in between. Germline V CDR1 and CDR2: SGHRS, YFSETQ. This CDR3 is 16 amino acids long. DNA of the CDR3: TGCGCCAGCAGCTTGAATCGGGCAGCGAACACCGGGGAGCTGTTTTTT. Amino acids: CASSLNRAANTGELFF.

Only a few counts were recorded for this clonotype. CDR3 nucleotide sequence: TGTGCCAGCAGCGTAGAGGCTAGCCCAGATACGCAGTATTTT. Its translation: CASSVEASPDTQYF. The chain combines TRBV9 with TRBJ2-3; tentative D call: TRBD2 (5 bases). Germline assignment: CDR1 SGDLS and CDR2 YYNGEE. V lost 0 bases to trimming and J lost 4 bases, with 9 bases between them. CDR3 size: 14 residues.

This clonotype has just a few counts. The genes are TRBV20-1 and TRBJ2-1, with TRBD2 matching 8 bases. With 0 bases clipped from V and 8 bases from J, the junction kept 12 bases outside the gene matches. Germline CDR1 is DFQATT and CDR2 is SNEGSKA (reference sequence). The CDR3 runs to 16 residues. The CDR3 reads CSARDTGTSNFDEQFF. CDR3 nucleotide sequence: TGCAGTGCTAGAGATACCGGGACTAGTAATTTCGATGAGCAGTTCTTC.

The sample holds a few counts of this clonotype. V and J are TRBV4-2 and TRBJ2-1; TRBD2 is a possible D gene (5 bases). Germline V gene lookup returns CDR1 LGHNA and CDR2 YNFKEQ. The CDR3 runs 17 residues. Trimming took 4 bases from V and 8 from J, leaving 24 bases between them. The CDR3 loop reads CASSPQKVSALWDEQFF. The CDR3 DNA sequence: TGTGCCAGCAGCCCTCAAAAGGTTAGCGCCCTATGGGATGAGCAGTTCTTC.

There are a few counts of this clonotype. V and J are TRBV5-4 and TRBJ2-5, with D possibly TRBD2 on 5 matching bases. Germline assignment: CDR1 SGHNT and CDR2 YYREEE (reference sequence). CDR3 size: 15 residues. Trimming pared 4 bases from V and 5 bases from J, leaving 18 bases between. The CDR3 nucleotides are TGTGCCAGCAGCCTAACGACCGGGGAACGGGAGACCCAGTACTTC. As protein: CASSLTTGERETQYF.

This clonotype was counted a few times. The CDR3 protein is CASSLGQGASEQYV. The CDR3 coding sequence is TGCGCCAGCAGCTTGGGACAGGGGGCTAGCGAGCAGTACGTC. The chain joins TRBV5-1 to TRBJ2-7; the match to TRBD1 covers 10 bases. V was clipped by 0 bases and J by 6 bases; unmatched bases: 3. The CDR3 totals 14 residues. Germline lookup yields CDR1 SGHRS and CDR2 YFSETQ.

The chain is built from TRBV14 and TRBJ2-1, with D possibly TRBD1 on 5 matching bases. The CDR3 consists of 13 residues. Trimming shortened V by 1 base and J by 15 bases, and 16 bases separated the two germline ends. Germline V gives CDR1 SGHDN, CDR2 FVKESK. The CDR3 here is CASSQGLQVNLFF. The CDR3 DNA sequence: TGTGCCAGCAGCCAAGGCCTACAGGTTAACCTGTTCTTC.

This clonotype occurred a few times. This sequence joins TRBV6-2 or TRBV6-3 and TRBJ2-4, with D maybe TRBD2 (5 bases). The CDR3 is made up of 15 amino acids. Germline loops: CDR1 MNHEY, CDR2 SVGEGT. The V and J ends lost 8 bases and 9 bases respectively, with 23 bases between them. The DNA for the CDR3 is TGTGCCAGCTACGGAGCTGGGAGCGGCCCTGGCATTCAGTACTTC. Encoded protein: CASYGAGSGPGIQYF.

There are many counts of this clonotype. V is TRBV20-1 and J is TRBJ2-5; D is unresolved. The CDR3 runs to 12 residues. Trimming shortened V by 5 bases and J by 4 bases, and 11 bases separated the two germline ends. Germline values: CDR1 DFQATT, CDR2 SNEGSKA (reference sequence). CDR3 in amino acids: CSAPDEGETQYF. Written as DNA, the CDR3 is TGCAGTGCTCCTGACGAAGGAGAGACCCAGTACTTC.

This clonotype was seen repeatedly, ten times or more. V usage is TRBV18 and J usage is TRBJ1-1, with 8 nucleotides matching TRBD1. CDR1 KGHSH and CDR2 LQKENI come from the germline V gene. The CDR3 contains 13 residues. V was pared by 3 bases and J by 11 bases, with 8 bases of the junction left unmatched. The CDR3 DNA reads TGTGCCAGCTCACCTAACGACAGGGGATATGCTTTCTTT. Translating gives CASSPNDRGYAFF.